These T cell receptor beta chains were read from a single sample in a study of T cell responses to AZD1222 COVID-19 vaccine. Libraries were prepared by immunoSEQ multiplex PCR; TCRdb keeps only in-frame clonotypes and omits some of them. The sample lists over 120,000 clones, approximately 92% occurring once. The material sequenced was peripheral blood, taken on day 0 of AZD1222 vaccination. Every receptor here comes from an adult in good health. Both conserved end residues are part of each CDR3. A D gene is named only where the DNA matches it firmly. Clone size is shown for a subset of rows, as once, few, many or a class of expanded clone.

>TRBJ1-6|TRBV6-4|once|NA
CASGGDRNSPLHF
TGTGCCAGCGGTGGGGATAGGAATTCACCCCTCCACTTT
>TRBJ2-3|TRBV27|once|NA
CASRSFLSTDTQYF
TGTGCCAGCAGGAGTTTTCTGTCCACAGATACGCAGTATTTT
>TRBJ1-2|TRBV7-9|once|TRBD1
CASSSPTGRNGYTF
TGTGCCAGCAGCTCTCCGACAGGGCGGAATGGCTACACCTTC
>TRBJ1-5|TRBV15|NA|TRBD1
CATSREGTGSQPQHF
TGTGCCACCAGCAGAGAGGGGACAGGGTCCCAGCCCCAGCATTTT
>TRBJ1-3|TRBV28|NA|NA
CASIPPGFSGNTIYF
TGTGCCAGCATCCCGCCGGGGTTCTCTGGAAACACCATATATTTT
>TRBJ1-1|TRBV29-1|NA|NA
CSARRTQENTEAFF
TGCAGCGCTAGACGGACACAAGAGAACACTGAAGCTTTCTTT
>TRBJ1-2|TRBV25-1|NA|NA
CASRYPGNYGYTF
TGTGCCAGCAGGTACCCGGGGAACTATGGCTACACCTTC
>TRBJ1-2|TRBV30|NA|NA
CAWSELEYGYTF
TGTGCCTGGAGTGAATTGGAGTATGGCTACACCTTC
>TRBJ2-5|TRBV6-5|NA|NA
CASSPSEGGKETQYF
TGTGCCAGCTCCCCCTCGGAGGGGGGAAAAGAGACCCAGTACTTC
>TRBJ1-1|TRBV19|NA|NA
CASSSWGVRGTFF
TGTGCCAGTAGTAGTTGGGGGGTACGGGGAACTTTCTTT
>TRBJ1-1|TRBV6-6|NA|NA
CASTRSDEAFF
TGTGCCAGCACCCGGTCGGACGAAGCTTTCTTT
>TRBJ2-4|TRBV27|NA|NA
CASSIPGAKNIQYF
TGTGCCAGCAGTATCCCCGGGGCCAAAAACATTCAGTACTTC
>TRBJ1-4|TRBV5-6|NA|TRBD1
CASSPGQGGSELFF
TGTGCCAGCAGCCCGGGACAGGGAGGTTCGGAACTGTTTTTT
>TRBJ1-1|TRBV13|NA|NA
CASSSGVSTEAFF
TGTGCCAGCAGCTCAGGCGTCTCCACTGAAGCTTTCTTT
>TRBJ2-4|TRBV11-1|few|NA
CASSLGGGALRYF
TGTGCCAGCAGCTTGGGCGGTGGAGCTCTTCGGTACTTC
>TRBJ2-2|TRBV19|NA|TRBD2
CASKPSGRGDPGELFF
TGTGCCAGTAAACCTAGCGGGAGGGGAGATCCCGGGGAGCTGTTTTTT
>TRBJ1-5|TRBV25-1|few|TRBD1
CASSPTGLPQHF
TGTGCCAGCAGTCCGACAGGGTTGCCCCAGCATTTT